Shown below are 28 T cell receptor beta chains from a single sample sequenced in a study of identical twins. TCRdb independently ran MiXCR on the 5' RACE reads; one entry per CDR3 protein. In the table there are just under 650,000 distinct CDR3 sequences, under 8.5% of which are singletons. This sample was shared with a second study, whose subject was yellow fever vaccine responses in identical twins.

The specimen was PBMCs. The receptors were gathered from a woman aged 18-29 years in good health.

This clonotype was seen repeatedly, ten times or more. The rearrangement uses TRBV20-1 and TRBJ2-7; D is possibly TRBD2 (5 bases). Trimming shortened V by 6 bases and J by 6 bases, and 12 bases separated the two germline ends. The length of the CDR3 is 11 residues. Germline CDR1 DFQATT, CDR2 SNEGSKA (reference sequence). The CDR3 spells CSALNLAEQYF. DNA of the CDR3: TGCAGTGCACTTAATCTAGCCGAGCAGTACTTC.

The chain links TRBV20-1 to TRBJ2-5; no firm D call. The CDR3 has 14 amino acids. V was shortened by 3 bases and J by 0 bases, with 11 bases between the two germline ends. CDR1 is DFQATT and CDR2 is SNEGSKA in the germline V gene (reference sequence). The CDR3 region is CSASISGYQETQYF. CDR3 nucleotide sequence: TGCAGTGCTAGCATATCCGGGTACCAAGAGACCCAGTACTTC.

This clonotype was detected many times. The chain combines TRBV20-1 with TRBJ2-1; 8 bases align to TRBD2. Losses at the gene ends were 0 bases for V and 0 bases for J; bases not matched to a gene: 13. This CDR3 is 19 amino acids long. Germline-derived CDR1 and CDR2 are DFQATT and SNEGSKA (reference sequence). CDR3 region: CSARDTSPLAGSSYNEQFF. CDR3 DNA: TGCAGTGCTAGAGATACCTCCCCTTTAGCGGGGAGCTCCTACAATGAGCAGTTCTTC.

This clonotype was counted between two and nine times. The chain employs TRBV12-3 or TRBV12-4 and TRBJ1-1, with D unclear. The germline V and J ends were trimmed by 7 bases and 1 base, with 13 bases remaining between them. This CDR3 is 14 amino acids long. CDR3 loop: CASTMKGTNTEAFF. Here the CDR3 DNA reads TGTGCCAGCACCATGAAGGGTACGAACACTGAAGCTTTCTTT.

This clonotype occurred many times. This sequence joins TRBV7-6 and TRBJ2-1; TRBD2 matches at 11 bases. Looked up from germline, CDR1 is SGHVS and CDR2 is FNYEAQ. CDR3 size: 16 residues. Germline trimming cut 5 bases from V and 4 bases from J; bases unmatched to any gene: 7. The CDR3 nucleotides read TGTGCCAGCAGCCGTCCCGGGACTAGCGGATACAATGAGCAGTTCTTC. Protein product: CASSRPGTSGYNEQFF. The full variable domain, in which reference TRBV7-6 and TRBJ2-1 provide the parts outside the CDR3, is GAGVSQSPRYKVTKRGQDVALRCDPISGHVSLYWYRQALGQGPEFLTYFNYEAQQDKSGLPNDRFSAERPEGSISTLTIQRTEQRDSAMYRCASSRPGTSGYNEQFFGPGTRLTVL.

The chain joins TRBV28 to TRBJ2-1; perhaps TRBD2 as D (6 bases). CDR1 is MDHEN, CDR2 SYDVKM, per germline. V lost 3 bases to trimming and J lost 9 bases, with 18 bases between them. The CDR3 sequence is 15 residues long. DNA for the CDR3: TGTGCCAGCAGTTTTCAGGCGGGGCTGGTCGGTGAGCAGTTCTTC. Translated: CASSFQAGLVGEQFF. The entire variable domain, with the rest obtained from reference TRBV28 and TRBJ2-1, is as follows: DVKVTQSSRYLVKRTGEKVFLECVQDMDHENMFWYRQDPGLGLRLIYFSYDVKMKEKGDIPEGYSVSREKKERFSLILESASTNQTSMYLCASSFQAGLVGEQFFGPGTRLTVL.

The chain links TRBV20-1 to TRBJ2-7, with D possibly TRBD2 on 5 matching bases. Germline assignment: CDR1 DFQATT and CDR2 SNEGSKA (reference sequence). Trimming pared 6 bases from V and 4 bases from J, leaving 19 bases between. The CDR3 extends over 14 amino acids. The CDR3 here is CSARAGWERYEQYF. CDR3 nucleotide sequence: TGCAGTGCCCGGGCTGGGTGGGAGCGGTACGAGCAGTACTTC.

V usage is TRBV25-1 and J usage is TRBJ1-5, with D possibly being TRBD1 (5 bases). This CDR3 spans 17 amino acids. The ends were cut back, 1 base at V and 0 bases at J, with 13 bases in the middle. Germline CDR1 and CDR2: MGHDK and SYGVNS. CDR3 loop: CASSELLGVNSNQPQHF. CDR3 bases: TGTGCCAGCAGTGAATTGTTGGGGGTCAATAGCAATCAGCCCCAGCATTTT.

The chain employs TRBV3-1 and TRBJ2-3, with 7 nucleotides matching TRBD2. CDR3 length: 15 residues. Germline-derived CDR1 and CDR2 are LGHDT and YNNKEL (reference sequence). The trim removed 6 bases at V and 2 bases at J, leaving 8 bases unmatched. The CDR3 DNA follows: TGTGCCAGCAGGAAGCGCGGGGGAGACACAGATACGCAGTATTTT. Translating it yields CASRKRGGDTDTQYF.

The gene calls are TRBV24-1 and TRBJ2-4, with 9 bases aligning to TRBD2. The germline V gene encodes CDR1 KGHDR and CDR2 SFDVKD. With V trimmed by 4 bases and J by 7 bases, 10 bases remained unmatched. CDR3 length: 16 amino acids. This CDR3 is CATSDPQGRGGNIQYF. The CDR3 DNA follows: TGTGCCACCAGTGACCCCCAGGGGCGGGGGGGCAACATTCAGTACTTC.

In this sample, this clonotype turned up a few times. V gene TRBV11-2 combines with J gene TRBJ1-1, with a possible D match to TRBD1 (5 bases). The CDR3 has 15 amino acids. V was cut by 1 base and J by 1 base, with 10 bases left in between. Germline CDR1 reads SGHAT; CDR2 reads FQNNGV. CDR3 residues: CASSLVGAPNTEAFF. The DNA for the CDR3 is TGTGCCAGCAGCTTAGTCGGGGCGCCGAACACTGAAGCTTTCTTT.

This clonotype was detected a few times. The CDR3 region has the DNA TGCAGTGCTACCAGGCCAGTCTCCTACGAGCAGTACTTC. Translated: CSATRPVSYEQYF. V and J are TRBV20-1 and TRBJ2-7; D call uncertain. CDR3 size: 13 residues. The germline V and J ends were trimmed by 4 bases and 0 bases, with 10 bases remaining between them. Germline assignment: CDR1 DFQATT and CDR2 SNEGSKA (reference sequence).

This clonotype was counted many times. The chain couples TRBV12-3 or TRBV12-4 to TRBJ2-6; possibly TRBD1 or TRBD2 for D (5 bases each). CDR3 length: 15 amino acids. Trimming took off 2 bases at V and 3 bases at J, with 8 bases between the two ends. CDR3 sequence: CASSLWGNGANVLTF. The CDR3 coding sequence is TGTGCCAGCAGTTTATGGGGGAATGGGGCCAACGTCCTGACTTTC.

The rearrangement links TRBV7-9 to TRBJ2-6; 10 nucleotides match TRBD1. Germline V gene lookup returns CDR1 SEHNR and CDR2 FQNEAQ (reference sequence). V lost 8 bases and J lost 0; bases outside the gene matches: 4. This CDR3 has 16 amino acids. The CDR3 sequence: CASLTGGHSGANVLTF. CDR3 coding DNA: TGTGCCAGCCTGACAGGGGGCCACTCTGGGGCCAACGTCCTGACTTTC.

This clonotype was seen at least ten times. The V gene is TRBV12-3 or TRBV12-4, the J gene TRBJ2-1; 8 bases map to TRBD1. Trimming at V came to 7 bases and at J to 5 bases, leaving 4 bases not matched to a gene. The CDR3 runs 13 residues. CDR3 DNA sequence: TGTGCCAGCACCCAGGGGGCGAACAATGAGCAGTTCTTC. Its translation is CASTQGANNEQFF.

This clonotype was seen a handful of times. The J gene is TRBJ1-2, the V gene TRBV20-1, with TRBD1 identical over 7 bases. Germline V gene sequence: CDR1 DFQATT, CDR2 SNEGSKA (reference sequence). The CDR3 covers 16 residues. The J segment lost 8 bases and the V segment lost 6 bases, leaving 21 bases of the junction unmatched. CDR3 DNA: TGCAGTGCCAGAAGATCCGGGACAGACCCTTTTGGGGGCTACACCTTC. Translating gives CSARRSGTDPFGGYTF.

There are a few counts of this clonotype. This sequence joins TRBV9 and TRBJ2-2; TRBD2 matches at 8 bases. The V gene end was trimmed by 0 bases and the J gene end by 7 bases; junction bases not matched to a gene: 5. Germline CDR1 SGDLS, CDR2 YYNGEE. This CDR3 comprises 15 residues. The CDR3 sequence is CASSVDGRVGGELFF. The DNA of the CDR3 is TGTGCCAGCAGCGTAGACGGGAGGGTCGGCGGGGAGCTGTTTTTT.

The chain carries TRBV27 and TRBJ1-4, with D uncertain. The V end was cut by 6 bases, the J end by 4 bases, with 21 bases between. Germline V gives CDR1 MNHEY, CDR2 SMNVEV (reference sequence). The CDR3 totals 17 residues. DNA of the CDR3: TGTGCCAGCAGCTCTAAACGTAGAGGGAACGTTAATGAAAAACTGTTTTTT. Protein: CASSSKRRGNVNEKLFF.

The genes are TRBV10-3 and TRBJ1-6; 9 bases are a match to TRBD1. Germline values: CDR1 ENHRY, CDR2 SYGVKD. This CDR3 region has 14 residues. With 6 bases clipped from V and 9 bases from J, the junction kept 6 bases outside the gene matches. CDR3 protein: CAIREQGAGSPLHF. The CDR3 nucleotides read TGTGCCATCAGAGAACAGGGGGCAGGTTCACCCCTCCACTTT.

At least ten counts were recorded for this clonotype. The rearrangement uses TRBV5-1 and TRBJ2-1; no firm D call. The ends were cut back, 1 base at V and 7 bases at J, with 21 bases in the middle. The germline CDR1 and CDR2 sequences are SGHRS and YFSETQ. The CDR3 length is 17 residues. DNA for the CDR3: TGCGCCAGCAGCTTGTTGTCTGCATACGTCCCAAGAAATGAGCAGTTCTTC. As protein: CASSLLSAYVPRNEQFF.

This CDR3 is CASGPDRAGNTIYF. DNA of the CDR3: TGTGCTAGTGGGCCTGACAGGGCTGGAAACACCATATATTTT. The rearrangement uses TRBV12-5 and TRBJ1-3; 7 bases are shared with TRBD1. The junction had 4 bases not matched to a gene; V was cut back by 6 bases and J by 2 bases. This CDR3 spans 14 amino acids. From germline, CDR1 is LGHNT and CDR2 FRNRAP.

The chain joins TRBV27 to TRBJ2-3; 7 bases are a match to TRBD2. V trimming: 4 bases; J trimming: 5 bases; junction bases outside the gene matches: 12. The CDR3 extends over 16 amino acids. Germline CDR1 and CDR2: MNHEY and SMNVEV (reference sequence). DNA for the CDR3: TGTGCCAGCAGTTCCTATCGGGAGGAGGTAAAAGATACGCAGTATTTT. Translated, it gives CASSSYREEVKDTQYF.

The chain carries TRBV12-5 and TRBJ2-7; TRBD1 matches 8 bases. The germline gives CDR1 LGHNT, CDR2 FRNRAP. This CDR3 is 17 amino acids long. Trimming took 0 bases from V and 5 from J; bases not matched to a gene: 12. In nucleotides, the CDR3 is TGTGCTAGTGGTTTGGTTTTAGTTCAGGGGGCGGCGGACGAGCAGTACGTC. Protein product: CASGLVLVQGAADEQYV.

This chain connects TRBV12-3 or TRBV12-4 to TRBJ1-5; 10 bases map to TRBD1. V lost 8 bases and J lost 7; bases outside the gene matches: 14. The CDR3 consists of 16 residues. CDR3: CASLIGTGELGQPQHF. CDR3 sequence (DNA): TGTGCCAGCTTAATAGGGACAGGGGAGCTTGGCCAGCCCCAGCATTTT.

The chain is built from TRBV11-1 and TRBJ2-3; either TRBD1 or TRBD2 may supply D (5 bases each). The CDR3 has 18 residues. Germline CDR1 and CDR2: SGHAT and FQDESV (reference sequence). V was cut by 0 bases and J by 2 bases, with 18 bases left in between. The CDR3 coding sequence is TGTGCCAGCAGCTTAGCCTGGTACGGGACGGAGATCACAGATACGCAGTATTTT. Translating it yields CASSLAWYGTEITDTQYF.

This clonotype was counted ten times or more. The rearrangement uses TRBV7-7 and TRBJ2-5, with D perhaps being TRBD1 or TRBD2 (5 bases each). The CDR3 is 15 amino acids. Trimming left V 5 bases short and J 4 bases short, with 17 bases between. CDR1 is SSHAT, CDR2 FNYEAQ, per germline (reference sequence). The CDR3: CASSKRLGDGETQYF. The CDR3 DNA sequence: TGTGCCAGCAGCAAAAGGTTGGGGGATGGAGAGACCCAGTACTTC. Using reference TRBV7-7 and TRBJ2-5 for the parts outside the CDR3, the full variable domain is GAGVSQSPRYKVTKRGQDVTLRCDPISSHATLYWYQQALGQGPEFLTYFNYEAQPDKSGLPSDRFSAERPEGSISTLTIQRTEQRDSAMYRCASSKRLGDGETQYFGPGTRLLVL.

At least ten counts were recorded for this clonotype. V and J are TRBV20-1 and TRBJ1-1; no firm D call. The CDR3 consists of 14 residues. Germline CDR1 is DFQATT and CDR2 is SNEGSKA (reference sequence). Trimming cost V 5 bases and J 0 bases, with 13 bases left between them. CDR3 sequence: CSALDTEVNTEAFF. In DNA form, the CDR3 reads TGCAGTGCTTTAGACACAGAAGTGAACACTGAAGCTTTCTTT.

This chain joins TRBV28 and TRBJ2-5, with D maybe TRBD1 (7 bases). The V end lost 6 bases, the J end lost 5 bases, and 13 bases lay between the germline ends. The length of the CDR3 is 13 residues. CDR1 is MDHEN and CDR2 is SYDVKM in the germline V gene. This CDR3 is CASSTQGRETQYF. The CDR3 bases are TGTGCCAGCAGCACACAGGGGAGGGAGACCCAGTACTTC. Looking up the rest from reference TRBV28 and TRBJ2-5 gives the full variable domain: DVKVTQSSRYLVKRTGEKVFLECVQDMDHENMFWYRQDPGLGLRLIYFSYDVKMKEKGDIPEGYSVSREKKERFSLILESASTNQTSMYLCASSTQGRETQYFGPGTRLLVL.